The source of this T cell receptor beta chain is a study of T cells after yellow fever vaccination. 5'RACE template switching added a universal primer site and UMIs to TCR cDNA. TCRdb redid the calling of the 5' RACE reads with MiXCR, one entry per CDR3 protein. The sample shows more than 350,000 distinct CDR3 sequences, 11% of them seen only once. CDR3 length: 21 residues. Trimming took 4 bases from V and 1 from J; bases not matched to a gene: 22. Broader study findings: Peak timing came faster in the weaker secondary response, day 5 versus 15. At about 97% for CD4 and around 91% for CD8, most primary-vaccination clones showed up again after the booster.

As concerns this clonotype: Its antigen is not known.

The receptor comes from a man younger than 30 who received the YFV17D yellow fever vaccine. The specimen comprised PBMCs, sampled on the day of the first yellow fever vaccination. This chain uses TRBV12-3 or TRBV12-4 with TRBJ2-3; 8 bases align to TRBD1. The CDR3 nucleotides are TGTGCCAGCAGTTGGTCCAGGGGGCTTATGGGACCGAATTTACGCACAGATACGCAGTATTTT. Translating gives CASSWSRGLMGPNLRTDTQYF.